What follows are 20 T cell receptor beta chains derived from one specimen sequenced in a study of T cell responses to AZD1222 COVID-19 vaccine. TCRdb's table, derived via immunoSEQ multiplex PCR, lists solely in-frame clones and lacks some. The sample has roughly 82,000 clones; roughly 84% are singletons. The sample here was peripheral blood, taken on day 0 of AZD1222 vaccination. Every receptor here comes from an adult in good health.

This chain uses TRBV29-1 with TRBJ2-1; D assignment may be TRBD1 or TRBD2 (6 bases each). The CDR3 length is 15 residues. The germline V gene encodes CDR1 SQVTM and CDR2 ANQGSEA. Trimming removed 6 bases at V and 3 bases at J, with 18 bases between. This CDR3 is CSVRGGSSIYNEQFF. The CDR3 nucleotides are TGCAGCGTGAGAGGGGGGTCTAGCATCTACAATGAGCAGTTCTTC.

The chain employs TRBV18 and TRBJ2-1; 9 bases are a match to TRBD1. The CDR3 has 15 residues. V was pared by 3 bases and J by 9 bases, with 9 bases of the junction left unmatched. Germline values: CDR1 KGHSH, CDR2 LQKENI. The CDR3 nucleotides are TGTGCCAGCTCACCTATGGACAGGGGCAATAGTGAGCAGTTCTTC. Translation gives CASSPMDRGNSEQFF.

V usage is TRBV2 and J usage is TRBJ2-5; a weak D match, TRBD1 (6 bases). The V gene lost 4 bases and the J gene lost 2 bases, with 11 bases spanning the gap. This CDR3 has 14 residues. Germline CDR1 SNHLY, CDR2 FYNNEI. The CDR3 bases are TGTGCCAGCAGTGCCCTCAGGGGACAAGAGACCCAGTACTTC. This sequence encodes CASSALRGQETQYF.

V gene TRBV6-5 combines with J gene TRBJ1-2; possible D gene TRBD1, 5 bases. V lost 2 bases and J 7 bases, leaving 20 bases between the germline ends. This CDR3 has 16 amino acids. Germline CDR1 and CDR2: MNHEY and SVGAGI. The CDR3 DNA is TGTGCCAGCAGTTACGCCCCGGGAAAGGGGCTAAGTGGCTACACCTTC. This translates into CASSYAPGKGLSGYTF.

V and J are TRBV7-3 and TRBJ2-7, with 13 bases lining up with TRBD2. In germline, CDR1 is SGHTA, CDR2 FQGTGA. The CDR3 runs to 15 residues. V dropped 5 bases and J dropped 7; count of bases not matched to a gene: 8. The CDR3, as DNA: TGTGCCAGCAGCCCCGGGACTAGCGGGGTCAGGGAGCAGTACTTC. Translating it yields CASSPGTSGVREQYF.

In DNA, the CDR3 is TGCGCCAGCAGCTCGGGACTAATTCGGGAAAAACTGTTTTTT. Protein sequence: CASSSGLIREKLFF. The V call is TRBV5-1, the J call TRBJ1-4; perhaps TRBD1 as D (5 bases). Trimming left V 3 bases short and J 8 bases short, with 14 bases between. Germline lookup yields CDR1 SGHRS and CDR2 YFSETQ. The CDR3 length is 14 residues.

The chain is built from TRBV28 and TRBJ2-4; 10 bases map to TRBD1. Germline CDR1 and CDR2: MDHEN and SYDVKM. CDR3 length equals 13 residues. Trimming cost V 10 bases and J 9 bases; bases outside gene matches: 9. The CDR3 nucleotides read TGTGCCACCGTGATGGGACAGGGGACCATTCAGTACTTC. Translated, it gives CATVMGQGTIQYF.

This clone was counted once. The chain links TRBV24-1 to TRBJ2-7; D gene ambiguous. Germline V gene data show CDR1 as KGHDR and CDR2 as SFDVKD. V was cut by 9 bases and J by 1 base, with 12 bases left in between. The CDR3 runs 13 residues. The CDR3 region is CATPEPGSYEQYF. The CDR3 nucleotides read TGTGCCACCCCCGAGCCAGGATCCTACGAGCAGTACTTC.

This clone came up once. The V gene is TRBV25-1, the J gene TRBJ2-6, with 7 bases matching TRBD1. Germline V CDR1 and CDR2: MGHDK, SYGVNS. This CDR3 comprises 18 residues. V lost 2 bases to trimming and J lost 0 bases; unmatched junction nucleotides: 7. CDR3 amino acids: CASSEPTGVLSGANVLTF. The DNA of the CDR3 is TGTGCCAGCAGTGAACCTACAGGGGTTCTCTCTGGGGCCAACGTCCTGACTTTC.

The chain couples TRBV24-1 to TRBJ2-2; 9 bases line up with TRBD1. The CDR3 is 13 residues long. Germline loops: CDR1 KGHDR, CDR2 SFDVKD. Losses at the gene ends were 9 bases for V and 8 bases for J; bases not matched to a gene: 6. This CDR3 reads CATEDRGEGELFF. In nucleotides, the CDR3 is TGTGCCACCGAGGACAGGGGTGAAGGGGAGCTGTTTTTT.

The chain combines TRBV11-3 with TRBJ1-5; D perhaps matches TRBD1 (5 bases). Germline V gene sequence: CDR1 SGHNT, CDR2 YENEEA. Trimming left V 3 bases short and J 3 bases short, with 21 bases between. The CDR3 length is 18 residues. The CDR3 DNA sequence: TGTGCCAGCAGCTTGGGGGAGGGACCACCTTATACCAATCAGCCCCAGCATTTT. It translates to CASSLGEGPPYTNQPQHF.

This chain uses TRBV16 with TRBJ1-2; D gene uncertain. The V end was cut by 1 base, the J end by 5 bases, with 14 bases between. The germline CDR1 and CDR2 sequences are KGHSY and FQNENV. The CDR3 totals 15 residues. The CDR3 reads CASSQFDSGVYGYTF. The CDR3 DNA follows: TGTGCCAGCAGCCAATTCGACTCCGGAGTATATGGCTACACCTTC.

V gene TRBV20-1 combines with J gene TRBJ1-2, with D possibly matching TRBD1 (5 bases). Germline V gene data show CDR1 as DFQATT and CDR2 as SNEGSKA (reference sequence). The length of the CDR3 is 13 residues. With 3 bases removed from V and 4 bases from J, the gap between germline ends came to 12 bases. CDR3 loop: CSASGQGGYGYTF. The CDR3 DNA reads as TGCAGTGCTAGTGGTCAGGGAGGCTATGGCTACACCTTC.

The CDR3 DNA reads as TGTGCCTGGAGTCAAGGAGACTATGGCTACACCTTC. This translates into CAWSQGDYGYTF. The V gene is TRBV30, the J gene TRBJ1-2; no reliable D call. Between the trimmed V and J ends, which lost 2 bases and 3 bases, there was a span of 7 bases. There are 12 residues in the CDR3. Germline V lookup: CDR1 GTSNPN, CDR2 SVGIG (reference sequence).

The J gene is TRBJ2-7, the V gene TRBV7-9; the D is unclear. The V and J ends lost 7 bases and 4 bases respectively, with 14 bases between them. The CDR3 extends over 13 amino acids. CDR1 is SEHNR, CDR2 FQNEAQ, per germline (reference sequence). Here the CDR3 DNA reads TGTGCCAGCACCCCGGAGTTGGGATACGAGCAGTACTTC. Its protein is CASTPELGYEQYF.

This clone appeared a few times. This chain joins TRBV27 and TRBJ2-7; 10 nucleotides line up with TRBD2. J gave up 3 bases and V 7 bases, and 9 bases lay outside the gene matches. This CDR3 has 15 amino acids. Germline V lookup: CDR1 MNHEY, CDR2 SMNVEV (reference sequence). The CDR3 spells CASTHSGGAVYEQYF. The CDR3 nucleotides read TGTGCCAGCACGCACAGCGGGGGGGCCGTCTACGAGCAGTACTTC.

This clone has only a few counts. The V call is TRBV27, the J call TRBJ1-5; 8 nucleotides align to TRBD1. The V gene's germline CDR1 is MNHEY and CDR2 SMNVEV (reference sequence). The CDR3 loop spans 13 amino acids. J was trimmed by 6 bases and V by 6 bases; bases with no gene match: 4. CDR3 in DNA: TGTGCCAGCAGGACAGGGGTGGGTCAGCCCCAGCATTTT. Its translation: CASRTGVGQPQHF.

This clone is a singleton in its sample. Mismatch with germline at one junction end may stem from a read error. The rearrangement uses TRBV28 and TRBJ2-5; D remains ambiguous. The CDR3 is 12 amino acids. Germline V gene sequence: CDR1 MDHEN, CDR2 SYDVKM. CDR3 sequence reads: CASSLIRLPHYF. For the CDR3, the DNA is TGTGCCAGCAGTTTGATACGTCTCCCCCACTACTTC. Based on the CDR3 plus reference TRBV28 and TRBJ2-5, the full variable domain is DVKVTQSSRYLVKRTGEKVFLECVQDMDHENMFWYRQDPGLGLRLIYFSYDVKMKEKGDIPEGYSVSREKKERFSLILESASTNQTSMYLCASSLIRLPHYFGPGTRLLVL.

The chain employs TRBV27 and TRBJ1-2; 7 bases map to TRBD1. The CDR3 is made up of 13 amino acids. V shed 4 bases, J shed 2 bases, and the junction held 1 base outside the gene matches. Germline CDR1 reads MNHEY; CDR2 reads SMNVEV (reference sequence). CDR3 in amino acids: CASSYRGNYGYTF. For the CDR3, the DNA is TGTGCCAGCAGTTACAGGGGCAACTATGGCTACACCTTC.

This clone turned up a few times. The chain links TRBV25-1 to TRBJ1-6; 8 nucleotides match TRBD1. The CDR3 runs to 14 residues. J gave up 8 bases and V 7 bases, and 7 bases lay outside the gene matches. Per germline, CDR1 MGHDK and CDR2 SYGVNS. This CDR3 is CASTLPDRDSPLHF. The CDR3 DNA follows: TGTGCCAGCACCCTACCGGACAGGGATTCACCCCTCCACTTT.